This T cell receptor beta chain was sequenced for a study of T cell changes during pregnancy in multiple sclerosis. Some clones are missing from TCRdb's copy, which holds only in-frame ones; the method was immunoSEQ multiplex PCR. The sample lists around 62,000 clones, about nine tenths occurring once. This clone was picked up a small number of times. V was pared by 5 bases and J by 2 bases, with 2 bases of the junction left unmatched. CDR3 size: 16 residues. The germline V gene encodes CDR1 SGHTA and CDR2 FQGTGA. The rearrangement joins TRBV7-3 to TRBJ2-1; 14 bases align to TRBD2. The receptor's source is a female donor with multiple sclerosis, enrolled in a pregnancy study. Sequencing used peripheral blood, obtained in the first trimester of pregnancy. The chain's CDR3 is CASSQGLAGAYNEQFF. In nucleotides, the CDR3 is TGTGCCAGCAGCCAGGGACTAGCGGGGGCCTACAATGAGCAGTTCTTC.